These 14 T cell receptor beta chains share one sample of origin, sequenced in a study of STAT5B mutations in CD4+ large granular lymphocyte leukemia. Some clones are missing from TCRdb's copy, which holds only in-frame ones; the method was immunoSEQ multiplex PCR. The sample has fewer than 35,000 clones, 74% seen once. The source material was CD4+ T cells from blood buffy coats. Receptors originate from a human donor in good health.

The chain has TRBV2 and TRBJ1-2; possibly TRBD1 for D (5 bases). The CDR3 has 15 amino acids. Germline V lookup: CDR1 SNHLY, CDR2 FYNNEI. Trimming removed 0 bases at V and 8 bases at J, with 16 bases between. The CDR3 DNA reads as TGTGCCAGCAGTGAAGCAAGATCGGGGCGCGGGGGCTACACCTTC. Translation gives CASSEARSGRGGYTF.

This rearrangement joins TRBV9 to TRBJ2-7, with D possibly TRBD2 on 7 matching bases. This CDR3 is 19 amino acids long. Germline V gene sequence: CDR1 SGDLS, CDR2 YYNGEE. With 7 bases removed from V and 5 bases from J, the gap between germline ends came to 34 bases. The CDR3 spells CASFFPRKEVGGPVDEQYV. CDR3 sequence (DNA): TGTGCCAGCTTTTTCCCGCGGAAGGAGGTGGGGGGGCCGGTTGACGAGCAGTACGTC.

The V call is TRBV6-6, the J call TRBJ2-3; D possibly corresponds to TRBD2 (5 bases). Germline values: CDR1 MNHNY, CDR2 SVGAGI (reference sequence). Trimming pared 4 bases from V and 6 bases from J, leaving 11 bases between. The CDR3 totals 13 residues. CDR3 DNA sequence: TGTGCCAGCAGTTTTGGACTGGGGGATACGCAGTATTTT. As protein: CASSFGLGDTQYF.

This clone showed up just once. The rearrangement uses TRBV4-1 and TRBJ1-3; 8 nucleotides match TRBD1. The CDR3 has 16 residues. Per the germline V gene, CDR1 is MGHRA and CDR2 is YSYEKL. V lost 4 bases to trimming and J lost 0 bases; unmatched junction nucleotides: 5. The CDR3 nucleotides read TGCGCCAGCAGCCGGGTGACAGGGGTCTCTGGAAACACCATATATTTT. The encoded protein is CASSRVTGVSGNTIYF.

This clone was recorded once. This chain links TRBV5-4 with TRBJ2-5, with D possibly matching TRBD1 (6 bases). The CDR3 sequence is 13 residues long. Germline V gene data show CDR1 as SGHNT and CDR2 as YYREEE (reference sequence). V shed 4 bases and J shed 2 bases, with 9 bases lying between them. As DNA, the CDR3 is TGTGCCAGCAGCATGGACAGTCAAGAGACCCAGTACTTC. It is translated as CASSMDSQETQYF.

J is TRBJ2-5 and V is TRBV7-8; D perhaps matches TRBD1 (6 bases). The germline V and J ends were trimmed by 5 bases and 4 bases, with 14 bases remaining between them. This CDR3 region has 14 residues. The germline gives CDR1 SGHVS, CDR2 FQNEAQ. CDR3 protein: CASSLGGPGETQYF. As DNA, the CDR3 is TGTGCCAGCAGCCTTGGGGGCCCTGGAGAGACCCAGTACTTC.

The chain recombines TRBV29-1 with TRBJ2-5, with TRBD2 identical over 13 bases. Germline CDR1 is SQVTM and CDR2 is ANQGSEA. The junction had 8 bases not matched to a gene; V was cut back by 7 bases and J by 6 bases. There are 14 residues in the CDR3. The CDR3 region is CSALPGLAGQTQYF. The CDR3 DNA reads TGCAGCGCTCTACCGGGACTAGCGGGGCAGACCCAGTACTTC.

The CDR3 region has the DNA TGCGCCAGCAGCCAAGCGGCGAACACTGAAGCTTTCTTT. This translates into CASSQAANTEAFF. This chain uses TRBV4-1 with TRBJ1-1; no clear D gene. This CDR3 comprises 13 residues. Germline CDR1 and CDR2: MGHRA and YSYEKL. Trimming pared 1 base from V and 1 base from J, leaving 4 bases between.

The chain combines TRBV10-3 with TRBJ2-3, with TRBD1 identical over 10 bases. Per germline, CDR1 ENHRY and CDR2 SYGVKD. There are 17 residues in the CDR3. V was pared by 10 bases and J by 0 bases, with 13 bases of the junction left unmatched. In DNA form, the CDR3 reads TGTGCCACGATACGGGACAGGGGTCCTACTAGCACAGATACGCAGTATTTT. Amino acid sequence: CATIRDRGPTSTDTQYF.

V is TRBV9 and J is TRBJ1-1; D call uncertain. The CDR3 covers 13 residues. Trimming stripped 2 bases from V and 3 bases from J, with 8 bases between. From germline, CDR1 is SGDLS and CDR2 YYNGEE. The CDR3: CASSVDVDTEAFF. CDR3 nucleotide sequence: TGTGCCAGCAGCGTCGACGTGGACACTGAAGCTTTCTTT.

The J gene is TRBJ2-7, the V gene TRBV10-2; 11 bases are shared with TRBD2. CDR3 length: 14 residues. The V and J ends lost 5 bases and 3 bases, in that order; junction bases with no gene match: 3. Germline values: CDR1 WSHSY, CDR2 SAAADI. As DNA, the CDR3 is TGCGCCAGCAGTTTAGCGGGGGGGGGCTACGAGCAGTACGTC. It yields the protein CASSLAGGGYEQYV.

This clone was seen only a few times. The rearrangement joins TRBV29-1 to TRBJ1-1, with D possibly being TRBD1 (5 bases). CDR3 size: 13 residues. Germline CDR1 reads SQVTM; CDR2 reads ANQGSEA. The V gene lost 6 bases and the J gene lost 0 bases, with 11 bases spanning the gap. CDR3 bases: TGCAGCGTCGCACAACAGGTGAACACTGAAGCTTTCTTT. Translation gives CSVAQQVNTEAFF.

The chain links TRBV9 to TRBJ1-4, with no clear D. The length of the CDR3 is 14 residues. Trimming removed 3 bases at V and 3 bases at J, with 9 bases between. From germline, CDR1 is SGDLS and CDR2 YYNGEE. CDR3 nucleotides: TGTGCCAGCAGCGGAGGGCCCCCTAATGAAAAACTGTTTTTT. This encodes CASSGGPPNEKLFF.

The genes are TRBV11-2 and TRBJ2-3; TRBD2 matches at 10 bases. With 3 bases clipped from V and 0 bases from J, the junction kept 6 bases outside the gene matches. Germline CDR1 is SGHAT and CDR2 is FQNNGV. The CDR3 spans 17 residues. CDR3 nucleotides: TGTGCCAGCAGCTTGACCCAGCGGGAGGGGAGCACAGATACGCAGTATTTT. Its translation is CASSLTQREGSTDTQYF.